The sequence of this T cell receptor (beta chain) was determined in a study of identical twins. Germline V lookup: CDR1 MNHEY, CDR2 SVGEGT. V gave up 7 bases and J gave up 7 bases, with 29 bases separating them. The length of the CDR3 is 18 residues. MiXCR was run by TCRdb on the 5' RACE reads, yielding one entry per CDR3 protein. The sample yields about 720,000 distinct CDR3 sequences, around 8.6% seen once. The data were also submitted as part of a second study, on yellow fever vaccine responses in identical twins.

The chain employs TRBV6-2 or TRBV6-3 and TRBJ2-1; D might be TRBD1 (5 bases). The specimen was PBMCs. The source is a woman under 30 in good health. The CDR3 sequence is CASTHGAMGPLRRNEQFF. In DNA, the CDR3 is TGTGCCAGCACCCATGGGGCGATGGGGCCCCTAAGGCGGAATGAGCAGTTCTTC.